This is a list of T cell receptor beta chains from one sample in a study of post-analysis software for immune sequencing data. From the PCR reads, TCRdb called clonotypes with MiXCR, one entry per CDR3 protein. Of under 650,000 distinct CDR3 sequences listed, 44% are singletons. Sequences were obtained from blood. These receptor sequences come from a girl between 10 and 17 years old with multiple sclerosis. Each CDR3 is given with its conserved first and last residue. The order of the fields is V gene, D gene, clone size, J gene, CDR3 protein, CDR3 DNA. D genes are given only for firm matches. Clone size appears in some rows only: once, few, many, or a class for an expanded clone.

TRBV6-5	.	.	TRBJ1-2	CASSYSYGDYGYTF	TGTGCCAGCAGTTACTCGTACGGTGACTATGGCTACACCTTC
TRBV27	TRBD1	.	TRBJ1-1	CASSATGMNTEAFF	TGTGCCAGCAGCGCGACAGGGATGAACACTGAAGCTTTCTTT
TRBV19	.	few	TRBJ2-1	CASTPVGETNEQFF	TGTGCCAGTACCCCTGTGGGTGAGACCAATGAGCAGTTCTTC
TRBV7-2	TRBD1	few	TRBJ2-5	CASSSPVDRGKTQYF	TGTGCCAGCAGCTCTCCGGTGGACAGGGGCAAGACCCAGTACTTC
TRBV11-1	TRBD1	few	TRBJ2-6	CASWGRQGGEDSGANVLTF	TGTGCCAGCTGGGGAAGACAGGGGGGCGAGGACTCTGGGGCCAACGTCCTGACTTTC
TRBV24-1	.	.	TRBJ1-2	CAPRGGGSYGYTF	TGTGCCCCCAGGGGCGGCGGCAGCTATGGCTACACCTTC
TRBV2	TRBD1	.	TRBJ1-1	CASKPDRGPEAFF	TGTGCCAGCAAACCCGACAGGGGGCCTGAAGCTTTCTTT
TRBV12-3/TRBV12-4	.	few	TRBJ2-5	CASSLVGRGQSQYF	TGTGCCAGCAGTTTAGTCGGCAGGGGCCAGTCCCAGTACTTC
TRBV5-1	.	.	TRBJ2-1	CASSLLPRAGYPRYNEQFF	TGCGCCAGCAGCCTCCTTCCTAGGGCTGGGTACCCACGGTACAATGAGCAGTTCTTC
TRBV7-9	.	.	TRBJ1-4	CASSLTVNEKLFF	TGTGCCAGCAGCTTGACAGTTAATGAAAAACTGTTTTTT
TRBV27	TRBD2	.	TRBJ2-7	CASSSTSGMTYEQYF	TGTGCCAGCAGTTCGACTAGCGGGATGACCTACGAGCAGTACTTC
TRBV5-1	.	.	TRBJ2-1	CASTESSYNEQFF	TGCGCCAGCACGGAAAGTTCCTACAATGAGCAGTTCTTC
TRBV7-9	TRBD1	.	TRBJ1-2	CASSLVGTGNGYTF	TGTGCCAGCAGCTTAGTAGGGACAGGGAATGGCTACACCTTC
TRBV6-4	TRBD1	.	TRBJ1-6	CASSEGQGINSPLHF	TGTGCCAGCAGTGAGGGACAGGGAATTAATTCACCCCTCCACTTT
TRBV5-5	.	.	TRBJ2-3	CASRLADADTQYF	TGTGCCAGCAGGTTAGCCGACGCAGATACGCAGTATTTT
TRBV5-1	.	.	TRBJ2-7	CASSLVPGYEQYF	TGCGCCAGCAGCTTGGTACCGGGCTACGAGCAGTACTTC
TRBV12-3/TRBV12-4	TRBD2	few	TRBJ2-1	CASSPEMTSGYNEQFF	TGTGCCAGCAGTCCCGAAATGACTAGCGGATACAATGAGCAGTTCTTC
TRBV15	.	.	TRBJ2-7	CATSRDQRNEQYF	TGTGCCACCAGCAGAGACCAAAGGAACGAGCAGTACTTC
TRBV29-1	TRBD1	.	TRBJ1-4	CSAWTGGASVGEKLFF	TGCAGCGCCTGGACAGGGGGCGCCTCGGTTGGTGAAAAACTGTTTTTT
TRBV20-1	.	.	TRBJ1-1	CSARAQGTEAFF	TGCAGTGCTAGAGCACAGGGCACTGAAGCTTTCTTT
TRBV20-1	.	few	TRBJ2-4	CSARGGLAKNIQYF	TGCAGTGCTAGAGGGGGGCTAGCCAAAAACATTCAGTACTTC
TRBV7-2	.	.	TRBJ2-5	CASSVQTGEETQYF	TGTGCCAGCAGCGTTCAGACTGGGGAAGAGACCCAGTACTTC
TRBV10-3	.	.	TRBJ1-6	CATDEWGPSSYNSPLHF	TGTGCCACCGACGAATGGGGCCCCAGCTCCTATAATTCACCCCTCCACTTT
TRBV20-1	.	.	TRBJ1-4	CSASRDPTNEKLFF	TGCAGTGCTAGCCGGGACCCAACTAATGAAAAACTGTTTTTT
TRBV4-2	.	.	TRBJ2-7	CASSQDRSYEQYF	TGTGCCAGCAGCCAAGATCGTTCCTACGAGCAGTACTTC
TRBV12-3/TRBV12-4	.	.	TRBJ2-7	CASTLGGGLGYEQYF	TGTGCCAGCACCTTAGGGGGGGGGTTAGGATACGAGCAGTACTTC
TRBV11-2	.	few	TRBJ2-5	CASSLEGVGETQYF	TGTGCCAGCAGCTTAGAGGGGGTTGGTGAGACCCAGTACTTC
TRBV12-3/TRBV12-4	.	.	TRBJ2-5	CASSQRAGETQYF	TGTGCCAGCAGTCAGAGGGCCGGGGAGACCCAGTACTTC
TRBV4-1	TRBD2	.	TRBJ2-3	CASSRAIRTSGSSDTQYF	TGCGCCAGCAGCCGGGCTATCAGGACTAGCGGGAGCTCAGATACGCAGTATTTT
TRBV12-3/TRBV12-4	TRBD1	few	TRBJ1-6	CASSPETGRTLHF	TGTGCCAGCAGTCCTGAGACAGGGCGCACCCTCCACTTT
TRBV4-1	TRBD2	.	TRBJ2-5	CASSLAGGLDETQYF	TGCGCCAGCAGTCTAGCGGGGGGGTTAGATGAGACCCAGTACTTC
TRBV11-3	.	few	TRBJ2-1	CASSLGSGGEQFF	TGTGCCAGCAGCTTAGGGTCGGGTGGTGAGCAGTTCTTC
TRBV20-1	TRBD2	.	TRBJ2-5	CSARDGAGASETQYF	TGCAGTGCTAGAGATGGCGCGGGAGCTTCAGAGACCCAGTACTTC
TRBV20-1	.	.	TRBJ1-2	CSARDPGRGTGYTF	TGCAGTGCTAGAGATCCGGGGAGGGGCACTGGCTACACCTTC
TRBV5-1	TRBD2	.	TRBJ2-3	CASSKGLAGGITDTQYF	TGCGCCAGCAGCAAGGGACTAGCGGGGGGGATCACAGATACGCAGTATTTT
TRBV12-3/TRBV12-4	TRBD2	.	TRBJ2-5	CASSLGTSGRVQETQYF	TGTGCCAGCAGTTTAGGGACTAGCGGGAGGGTCCAAGAGACCCAGTACTTC
TRBV6-5	.	.	TRBJ2-5	CASSYLTGSETQYF	TGTGCCAGCAGTTACCTTACGGGAAGTGAGACCCAGTACTTC
TRBV7-2	TRBD2	few	TRBJ2-7	CASSRTAGGPYEQYF	TGTGCCAGCAGCCGAACAGCGGGAGGGCCCTACGAGCAGTACTTC
TRBV24-1	TRBD2	.	TRBJ2-2	CATSDFISGSTGELFF	TGTGCCACCAGTGATTTTATTAGCGGGAGTACCGGGGAGCTGTTTTTT
TRBV12-3/TRBV12-4	TRBD2	.	TRBJ2-3	CASSLVRRGFFGTSGRIWTDTQYF	TGTGCCAGCAGTTTAGTTAGGCGTGGTTTCTTCGGGACTAGCGGGAGGATATGGACAGATACGCAGTATTTT
TRBV12-3/TRBV12-4	.	few	TRBJ1-5	CASSSRTGNQPQHF	TGTGCCAGCAGTTCGAGGACAGGCAATCAGCCCCAGCATTTT
TRBV7-9	.	few	TRBJ2-1	CASSLRDPRGLTYNEQFF	TGTGCCAGCAGCTTAAGGGACCCGAGGGGCCTTACCTACAATGAGCAGTTCTTC
TRBV9	.	many	TRBJ1-1	CASSVNWGGTEAFF	TGTGCCAGCAGCGTAAACTGGGGCGGGACTGAAGCTTTCTTT
TRBV2	.	.	TRBJ2-6	CASNRVVSGANVLTF	TGTGCCAGCAATAGGGTAGTATCTGGGGCCAACGTCCTGACTTTC
TRBV27	.	.	TRBJ1-1	CASRRPNTEAFF	TGTGCCAGTAGGCGTCCGAACACTGAAGCTTTCTTT
TRBV7-7	TRBD2	.	TRBJ2-5	CASSLSPTSGREQYF	TGTGCTAGCAGCTTGTCCCCCACTAGCGGGAGGGAGCAGTACTTC
TRBV5-6	.	many	TRBJ2-5	CASSLVGAGETQYF	TGTGCCAGCAGCTTGGTGGGGGCAGGAGAGACCCAGTACTTC
TRBV5-1	.	.	TRBJ2-2	CASSLEWTGELFF	TGCGCCAGCAGCTTGGAATGGACCGGGGAGCTGTTTTTT
TRBV29-1	TRBD2	few	TRBJ2-3	CSVEDPLAGGPTDTQYF	TGCAGCGTTGAAGACCCTCTAGCGGGGGGGCCGACAGATACGCAGTATTTT
TRBV5-1	TRBD1	.	TRBJ2-5	CASSFRDRVETQYF	TGCGCCAGCAGCTTCCGGGACAGGGTAGAGACCCAGTACTTC
TRBV7-2	TRBD1	few	TRBJ2-7	CASSSSGGPSSYEQYF	TGTGCCAGCAGTTCTTCAGGGGGCCCTAGCTCCTACGAGCAGTACTTC
TRBV6-6	TRBD2	.	TRBJ2-5	CASRIAGGQETQYF	TGTGCCAGCAGGATAGCGGGGGGACAAGAGACCCAGTACTTC
TRBV5-1	TRBD1	few	TRBJ1-2	CASSLTTGDYGYTF	TGCGCCAGCAGCTTGACGACAGGGGACTATGGCTACACCTTC
TRBV20-1	TRBD2	.	TRBJ2-3	CSANIFEERGGPDTQYF	TGCAGTGCTAATATTTTCGAGGAGCGGGGGGGCCCTGATACGCAGTATTTT
TRBV3-1	TRBD2	.	TRBJ2-1	CASSQEFRTSGGNEQFF	TGTGCCAGCAGCCAAGAATTTAGGACTAGCGGGGGCAATGAGCAGTTCTTC
TRBV29-1	TRBD1	few	TRBJ2-3	CSGGQGEGTDTQYF	TGCAGCGGTGGACAGGGTGAAGGCACAGATACGCAGTATTTT
TRBV2	.	.	TRBJ2-4	CASRPSGAPTVQYF	TGTGCCAGCAGACCATCCGGGGCGCCAACTGTTCAGTACTTC
TRBV7-2	.	.	TRBJ2-7	CASSAQASNREQYF	TGTGCCAGCAGCGCGCAGGCTTCTAACCGCGAGCAGTACTTC
TRBV4-1	.	few	TRBJ2-7	CASSQDVLLAQTYEQYF	TGCGCCAGCAGCCAAGATGTTCTTCTAGCGCAGACCTACGAGCAGTACTTC
TRBV7-2	.	.	TRBJ2-1	CASSVEQFF	TGTGCCAGCAGTGTGGAGCAGTTCTTC